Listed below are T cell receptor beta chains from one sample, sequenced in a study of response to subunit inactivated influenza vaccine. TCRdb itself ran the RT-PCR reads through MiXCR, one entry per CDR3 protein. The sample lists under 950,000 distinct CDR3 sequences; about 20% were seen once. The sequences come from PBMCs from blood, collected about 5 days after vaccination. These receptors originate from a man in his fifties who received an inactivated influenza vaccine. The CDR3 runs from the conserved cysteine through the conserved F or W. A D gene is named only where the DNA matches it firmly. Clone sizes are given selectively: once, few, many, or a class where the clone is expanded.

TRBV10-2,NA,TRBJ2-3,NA,CASIERRSTDTQYF,TGCGCCAGCATTGAGCGGAGGAGCACAGATACGCAGTATTTT
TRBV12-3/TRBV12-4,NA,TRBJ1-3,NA,CASSFRDSGNTIYF,TGTGCCAGCAGTTTCCGGGACTCTGGAAACACCATATATTTT
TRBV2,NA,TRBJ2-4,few,CASSDSVSVKNIQYF,TGTGCCAGCAGTGATAGCGTTTCGGTCAAAAACATTCAGTACTTC
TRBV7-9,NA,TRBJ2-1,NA,CASSLITTNEQFF,TGTGCCAGCAGCTTAATCACTACCAATGAGCAGTTCTTC
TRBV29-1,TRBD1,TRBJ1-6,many,CSARDSSTNSPLHF,TGCAGCGCTCGGGACAGCTCGACAAATTCACCCCTCCACTTT
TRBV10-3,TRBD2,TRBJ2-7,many,CAVGRTSSYEQYF,TGTGCCGTGGGCCGGACTAGCTCCTACGAGCAGTACTTC
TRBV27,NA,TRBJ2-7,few,CASSLGGRGPYEQYF,TGTGCCAGCAGTTTAGGGGGACGTGGGCCCTACGAGCAGTACTTC
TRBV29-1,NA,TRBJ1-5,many,CSVGSGGERQPQHF,TGCAGCGTTGGGTCGGGGGGCGAAAGACAGCCCCAGCATTTT
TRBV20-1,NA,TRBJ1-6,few,CSARDRGRDSPLHF,TGCAGTGCTAGAGACAGGGGTCGAGATTCACCCCTCCACTTT
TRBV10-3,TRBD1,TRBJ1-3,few,CAIRGQGYSGNTIYF,TGTGCCATCAGGGGACAGGGCTACTCTGGAAACACCATATATTTT
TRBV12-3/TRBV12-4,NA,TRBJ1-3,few,CASSLAGQGAGNTIYF,TGTGCCAGCAGTTTAGCGGGGCAGGGCGCTGGAAACACCATATATTTT
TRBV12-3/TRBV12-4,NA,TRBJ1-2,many,CASSHSGRTNYGYTF,TGTGCCAGCAGCCATTCGGGTCGTACTAACTATGGCTACACCTTC
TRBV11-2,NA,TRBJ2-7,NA,CASSLVAGLYEQYF,TGTGCCAGCAGCTTAGTTGCGGGGCTCTACGAGCAGTACTTC
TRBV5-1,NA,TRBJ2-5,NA,CASSSSGTSRETQYF,TGCGCCAGCAGCTCTTCCGGGACTTCGCGGGAGACCCAGTACTTC